Many counts were recorded for the clone carrying this T cell receptor beta chain. In the same sample, other DNA sequences code for this CDR3. The germline V gene has CDR1 MDHEN and CDR2 SYDVKM. The ends were cut back, 5 bases at V and 7 bases at J, with 12 bases in the middle. The CDR3 spans 14 residues. Authors' methods: Nucleated cell counts were estimated from reference gene primer amplification. Libraries were prepared by immunoSEQ multiplex PCR; TCRdb keeps only in-frame clonotypes and omits some of them. V and J calls and clone size follow that table, whereas D and trimming were derived from the DNA. The table records approximately 400,000 clones, roughly 86% of them present only once. The data derive from a study of blood T cell repertoires in COVID-19. Study-wide background: Whether acute or convalescent, the COVID-19 samples came from the United States, Italy and Spain.

The V gene is TRBV28, the J gene TRBJ1-6, with D unresolved. The TCR comes from a human donor with acute or convalescent COVID-19. The donor label of this sample is uncertain. Sequenced material: peripheral blood. Here the CDR3 DNA reads TGTGCCAGCAGTCCTCAGGTTGGCAATTCACCCCTCCACTTT. This codes for CASSPQVGNSPLHF.